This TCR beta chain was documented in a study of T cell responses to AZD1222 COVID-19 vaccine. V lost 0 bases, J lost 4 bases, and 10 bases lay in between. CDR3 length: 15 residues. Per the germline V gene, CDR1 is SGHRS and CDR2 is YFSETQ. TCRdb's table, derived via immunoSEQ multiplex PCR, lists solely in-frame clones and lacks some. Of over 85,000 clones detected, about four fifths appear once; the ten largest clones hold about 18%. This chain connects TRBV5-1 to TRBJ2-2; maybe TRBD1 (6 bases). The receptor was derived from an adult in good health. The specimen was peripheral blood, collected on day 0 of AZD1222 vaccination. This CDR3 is CASSLDRAGTGELFF. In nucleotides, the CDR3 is TGCGCCAGCAGCTTGGACAGGGCGGGCACCGGGGAGCTGTTTTTT.